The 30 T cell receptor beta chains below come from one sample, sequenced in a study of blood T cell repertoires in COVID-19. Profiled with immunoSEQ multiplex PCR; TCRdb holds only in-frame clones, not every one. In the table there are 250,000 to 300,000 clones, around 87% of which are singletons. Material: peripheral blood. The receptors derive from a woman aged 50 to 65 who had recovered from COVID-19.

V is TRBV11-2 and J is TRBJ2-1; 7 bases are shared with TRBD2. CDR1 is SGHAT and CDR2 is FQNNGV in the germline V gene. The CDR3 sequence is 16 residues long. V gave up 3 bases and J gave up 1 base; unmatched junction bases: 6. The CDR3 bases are TGTGCCAGCAGCTTTAGGCGGGAGATTTCCTACAATGAGCAGTTCTTC. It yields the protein CASSFRREISYNEQFF.

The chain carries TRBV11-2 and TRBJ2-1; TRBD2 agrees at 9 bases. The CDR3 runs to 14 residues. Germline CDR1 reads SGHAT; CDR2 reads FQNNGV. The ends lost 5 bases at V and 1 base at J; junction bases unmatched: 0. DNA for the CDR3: TGTGCCAGCAGCCTAGCGGGATCCTACAATGAGCAGTTCTTC. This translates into CASSLAGSYNEQFF.

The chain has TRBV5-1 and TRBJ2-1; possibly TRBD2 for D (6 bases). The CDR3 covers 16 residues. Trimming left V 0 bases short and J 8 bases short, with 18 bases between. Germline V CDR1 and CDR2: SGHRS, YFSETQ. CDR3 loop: CASSLAPGPGDHEQFF. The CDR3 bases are TGCGCCAGCAGCTTGGCCCCAGGTCCGGGAGACCATGAGCAGTTCTTC.

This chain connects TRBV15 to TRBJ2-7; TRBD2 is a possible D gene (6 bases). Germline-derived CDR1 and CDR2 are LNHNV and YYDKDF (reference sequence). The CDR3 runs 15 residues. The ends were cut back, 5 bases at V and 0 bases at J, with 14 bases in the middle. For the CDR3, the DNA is TGTGCCACCAGCTCCGCCGGGACTGGCTCCTACGAGCAGTACTTC. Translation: CATSSAGTGSYEQYF.

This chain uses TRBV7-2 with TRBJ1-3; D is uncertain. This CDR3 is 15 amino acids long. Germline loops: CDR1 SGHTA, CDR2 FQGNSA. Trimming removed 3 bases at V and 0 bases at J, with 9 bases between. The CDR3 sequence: CASSFLAGSGNTIYF. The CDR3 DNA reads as TGTGCCAGCAGCTTTCTCGCAGGCTCTGGAAACACCATATATTTT.

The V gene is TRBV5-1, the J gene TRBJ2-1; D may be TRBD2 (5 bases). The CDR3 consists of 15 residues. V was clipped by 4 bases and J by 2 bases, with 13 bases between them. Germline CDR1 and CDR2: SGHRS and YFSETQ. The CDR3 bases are TGCGCCAGCAGCCCGAGGTCGGGGACCTACAATGAGCAGTTCTTC. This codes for CASSPRSGTYNEQFF. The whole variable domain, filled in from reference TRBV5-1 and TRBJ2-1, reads KAGVTQTPRYLIKTRGQQVTLSCSPISGHRSVSWYQQTPGQGLQFLFEYFSETQRNKGNFPGRFSGRQFSNSRSEMNVSTLELGDSALYLCASSPRSGTYNEQFFGPGTRLTVL.

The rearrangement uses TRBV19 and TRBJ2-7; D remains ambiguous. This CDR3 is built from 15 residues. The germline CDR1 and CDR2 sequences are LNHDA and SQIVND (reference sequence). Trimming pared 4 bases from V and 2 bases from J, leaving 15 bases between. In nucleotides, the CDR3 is TGTGCCAGTAGTACTCGAACCCCCCGGGCCTACGAGCAGTACTTC. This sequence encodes CASSTRTPRAYEQYF.

The CDR3 bases are TGCGCCAGCAGCCTTCTAGCGGGGGGGTACCAAGAGACCCAGTACTTC. It translates to CASSLLAGGYQETQYF. The J gene is TRBJ2-5, the V gene TRBV4-3; 12 bases align to TRBD2. The CDR3 runs 16 residues. The germline V gene has CDR1 LGHNA and CDR2 YSLEER. V lost 4 bases, J lost 0 bases, and 3 bases stayed unmatched.

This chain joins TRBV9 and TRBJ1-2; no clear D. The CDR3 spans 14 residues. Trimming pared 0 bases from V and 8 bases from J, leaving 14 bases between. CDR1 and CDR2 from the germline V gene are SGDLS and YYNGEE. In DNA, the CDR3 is TGTGCCAGCAGCGTAGAGGAGAAACTAGGGGGCTACACCTTC. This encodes CASSVEEKLGGYTF.

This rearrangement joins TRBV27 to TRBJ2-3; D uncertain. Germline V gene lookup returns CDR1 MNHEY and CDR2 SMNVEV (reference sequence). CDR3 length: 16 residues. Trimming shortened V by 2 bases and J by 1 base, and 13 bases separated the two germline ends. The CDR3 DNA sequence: TGTGCCAGCAGTTTAACGGTAGACTTCGGCACAGATACGCAGTATTTT. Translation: CASSLTVDFGTDTQYF.

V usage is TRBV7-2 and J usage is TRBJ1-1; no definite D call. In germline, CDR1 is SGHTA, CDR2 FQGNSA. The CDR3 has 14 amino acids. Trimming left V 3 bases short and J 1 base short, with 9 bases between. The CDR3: CASSFQLGNTEAFF. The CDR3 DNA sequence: TGTGCCAGCAGCTTTCAACTAGGGAACACTGAAGCTTTCTTT.

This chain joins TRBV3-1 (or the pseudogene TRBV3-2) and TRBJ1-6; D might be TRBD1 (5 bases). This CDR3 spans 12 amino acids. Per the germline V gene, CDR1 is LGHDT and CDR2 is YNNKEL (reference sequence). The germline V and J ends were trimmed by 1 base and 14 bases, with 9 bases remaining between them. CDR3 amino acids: CASSQAGGTLHF. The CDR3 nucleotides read TGTGCCAGCAGCCAAGCGGGGGGGACCCTCCACTTT.

The CDR3 sequence is CASSPGLTSTDTQYF. CDR3 nucleotides: TGTGCCAGCAGCCCCGGACTTACTAGCACAGATACGCAGTATTTT. The V and J genes are TRBV28 and TRBJ2-3, with D maybe TRBD2 (5 bases). The CDR3 runs to 15 residues. V was trimmed by 6 bases and J by 0 bases, leaving 13 bases between them. The germline V gene encodes CDR1 MDHEN and CDR2 SYDVKM.

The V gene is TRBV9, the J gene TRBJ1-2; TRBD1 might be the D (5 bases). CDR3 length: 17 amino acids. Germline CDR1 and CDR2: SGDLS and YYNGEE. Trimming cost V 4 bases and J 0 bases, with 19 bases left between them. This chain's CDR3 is CASSHPGGTEANYGYTF. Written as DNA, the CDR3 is TGTGCCAGCAGCCATCCGGGGGGAACTGAAGCTAACTATGGCTACACCTTC.

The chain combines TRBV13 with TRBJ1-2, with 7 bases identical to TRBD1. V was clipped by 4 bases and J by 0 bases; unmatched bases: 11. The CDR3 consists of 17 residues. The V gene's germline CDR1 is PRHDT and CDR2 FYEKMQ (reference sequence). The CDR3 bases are TGTGCCAGCAGCTCACACACCACAGGGGTTACTAACTATGGCTACACCTTC. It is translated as CASSSHTTGVTNYGYTF.

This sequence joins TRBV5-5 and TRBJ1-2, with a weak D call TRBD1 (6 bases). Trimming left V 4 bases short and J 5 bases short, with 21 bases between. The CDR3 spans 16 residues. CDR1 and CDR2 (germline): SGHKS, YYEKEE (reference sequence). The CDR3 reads CASSLGWDISFYGYTF. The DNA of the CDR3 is TGTGCCAGCAGCCTTGGTTGGGACATCAGTTTTTATGGCTACACCTTC.

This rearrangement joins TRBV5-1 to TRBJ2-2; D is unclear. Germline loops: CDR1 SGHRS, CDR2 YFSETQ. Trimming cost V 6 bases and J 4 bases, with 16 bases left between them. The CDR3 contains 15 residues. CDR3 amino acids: CASKTTWPTTGELFF. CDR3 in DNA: TGCGCCAGCAAAACTACGTGGCCTACCACCGGGGAGCTGTTTTTT.

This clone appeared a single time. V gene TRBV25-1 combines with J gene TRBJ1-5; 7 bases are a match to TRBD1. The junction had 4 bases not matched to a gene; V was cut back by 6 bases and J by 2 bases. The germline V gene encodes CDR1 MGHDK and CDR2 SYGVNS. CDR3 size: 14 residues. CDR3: CASSLGQGNQPQHF. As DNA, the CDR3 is TGTGCCAGCAGCCTCGGACAGGGCAATCAGCCCCAGCATTTT.

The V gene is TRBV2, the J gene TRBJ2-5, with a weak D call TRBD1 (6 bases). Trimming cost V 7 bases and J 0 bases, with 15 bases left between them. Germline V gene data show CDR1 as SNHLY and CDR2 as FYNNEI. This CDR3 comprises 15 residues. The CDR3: CASTPNGGDQETQYF. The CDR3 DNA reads TGTGCCAGCACTCCCAATGGGGGCGACCAAGAGACCCAGTACTTC.

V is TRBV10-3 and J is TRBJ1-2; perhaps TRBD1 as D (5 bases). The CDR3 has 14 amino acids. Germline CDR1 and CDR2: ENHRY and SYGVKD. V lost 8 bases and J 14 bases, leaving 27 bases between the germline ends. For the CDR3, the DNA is TGTGCCATCGGGGCATCGGGGAACCGCTATGGGAGGACCTTC. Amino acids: CAIGASGNRYGRTF.

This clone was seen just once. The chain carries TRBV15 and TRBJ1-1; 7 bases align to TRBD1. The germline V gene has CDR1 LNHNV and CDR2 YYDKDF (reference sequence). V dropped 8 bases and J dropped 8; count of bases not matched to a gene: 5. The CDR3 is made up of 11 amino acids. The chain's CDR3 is CATQRGREAFF. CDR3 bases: TGTGCCACCCAAAGGGGGCGAGAAGCTTTCTTT.

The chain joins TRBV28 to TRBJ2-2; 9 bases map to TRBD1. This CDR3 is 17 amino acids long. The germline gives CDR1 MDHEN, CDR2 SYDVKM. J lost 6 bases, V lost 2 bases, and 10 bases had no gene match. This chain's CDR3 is CASSLLQGALSAGELFF. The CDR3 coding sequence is TGTGCCAGCAGTTTACTACAGGGGGCGCTTTCGGCCGGGGAGCTGTTTTTT.

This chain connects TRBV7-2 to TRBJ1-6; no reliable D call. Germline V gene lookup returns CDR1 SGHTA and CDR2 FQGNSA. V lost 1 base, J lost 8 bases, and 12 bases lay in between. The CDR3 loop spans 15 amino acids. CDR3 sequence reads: CASSLVSPNDSPLHF. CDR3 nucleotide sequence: TGTGCCAGCAGCTTAGTAAGCCCTAACGATTCACCCCTCCACTTT. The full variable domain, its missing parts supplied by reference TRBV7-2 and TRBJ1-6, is GAGVSQSPSNKVTEKGKDVELRCDPISGHTALYWYRQSLGQGLEFLIYFQGNSAPDKSGLPSDRFSAERTGGSVSTLTIQRTQQEDSAVYLCASSLVSPNDSPLHFGNGTRLTVT.

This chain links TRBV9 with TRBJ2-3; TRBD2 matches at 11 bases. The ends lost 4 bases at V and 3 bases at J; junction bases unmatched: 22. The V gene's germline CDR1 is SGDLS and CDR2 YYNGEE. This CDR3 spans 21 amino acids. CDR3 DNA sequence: TGTGCCAGCAGCCCGAGCCCGGGTGCTTTAGCGGGGGGGTCACAGACAGATACGCAGTATTTT. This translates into CASSPSPGALAGGSQTDTQYF.

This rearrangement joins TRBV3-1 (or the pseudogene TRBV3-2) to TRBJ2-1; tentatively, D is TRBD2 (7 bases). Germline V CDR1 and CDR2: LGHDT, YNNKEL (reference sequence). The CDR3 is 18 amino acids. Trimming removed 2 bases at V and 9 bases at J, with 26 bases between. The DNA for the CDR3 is TGTGCCAGCAGCCAAAAGACATATGGGGGCGGGAGAAGAGGTGAGCAGTTCTTC. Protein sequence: CASSQKTYGGGRRGEQFF.

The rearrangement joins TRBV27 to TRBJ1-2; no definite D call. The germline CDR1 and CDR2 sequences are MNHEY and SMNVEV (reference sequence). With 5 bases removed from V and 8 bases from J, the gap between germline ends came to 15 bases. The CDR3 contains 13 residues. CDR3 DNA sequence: TGTGCCAGCAGTCTTCGGGGTACGGGCGGCTACACCTTC. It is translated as CASSLRGTGGYTF.

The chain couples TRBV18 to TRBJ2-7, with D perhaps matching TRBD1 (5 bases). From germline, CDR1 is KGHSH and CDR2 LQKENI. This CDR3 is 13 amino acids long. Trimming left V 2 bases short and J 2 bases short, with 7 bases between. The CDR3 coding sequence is TGTGCCAGCTCACCAACAGGAACCTACGAGCAGTACTTC. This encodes CASSPTGTYEQYF. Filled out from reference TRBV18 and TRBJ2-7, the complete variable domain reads NAGVMQNPRHLVRRRGQEARLRCSPMKGHSHVYWYRQLPEEGLKFMVYLQKENIIDESGMPKERFSAEFPKEGPSILRIQQVVRGDSAAYFCASSPTGTYEQYFGPGTRLTVT.

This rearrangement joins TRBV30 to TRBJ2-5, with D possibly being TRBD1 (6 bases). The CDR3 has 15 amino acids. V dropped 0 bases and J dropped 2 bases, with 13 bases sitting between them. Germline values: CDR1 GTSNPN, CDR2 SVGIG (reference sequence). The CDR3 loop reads CAWSVQYGTQETQYF. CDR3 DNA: TGTGCCTGGAGTGTACAATACGGGACACAAGAGACCCAGTACTTC.

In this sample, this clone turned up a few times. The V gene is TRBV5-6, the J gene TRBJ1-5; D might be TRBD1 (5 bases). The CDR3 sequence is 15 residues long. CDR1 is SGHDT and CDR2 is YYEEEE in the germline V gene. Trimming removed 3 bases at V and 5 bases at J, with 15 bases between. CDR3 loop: CASSWLRGGDQPQHF. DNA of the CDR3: TGTGCCAGCAGCTGGCTTAGGGGAGGAGATCAGCCCCAGCATTTT. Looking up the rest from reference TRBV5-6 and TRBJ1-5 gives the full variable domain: DAGVTQSPTHLIKTRGQQVTLRCSPKSGHDTVSWYQQALGQGPQFIFQYYEEEERQRGNFPDRFSGHQFPNYSSELNVNALLLGDSALYLCASSWLRGGDQPQHFGDGTRLSIL.

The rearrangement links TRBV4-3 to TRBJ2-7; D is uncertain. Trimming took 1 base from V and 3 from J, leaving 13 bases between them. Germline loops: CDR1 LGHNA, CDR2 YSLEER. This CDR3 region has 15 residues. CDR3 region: CASSQAPTGSYEQYF. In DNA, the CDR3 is TGCGCCAGCAGCCAAGCACCGACTGGAAGCTACGAGCAGTACTTC.